These 14 T cell receptor beta chains originate from one sample sequenced in a study of blood T cell repertoires in COVID-19 (dated by TCRdb to 2018 to 2020). Libraries came from the immunoSEQ multiplex PCR assay. The source is immuneACCESS, and TCRdb retained only in-frame sequences with V and J called. Part of the clones is not carried over; for the studies checked, unresolved V genes explain less than half of this, and the remainder is unexplained. This sample holds tens of thousands of clones; 72% were observed only once. The leading ten clones occupy 20% to 25% of the sample. Material for sequencing was peripheral blood. Receptor source: a boy under 10 years old with active or convalescent COVID-19.

The chain joins TRBV7-3 to TRBJ2-3, with 11 nucleotides matching TRBD2. Trimming cost V 0 bases and J 0 bases; bases outside gene matches: 5. This CDR3 spans 18 amino acids. The germline gives CDR1 SGHTA, CDR2 FQGTGA. For the CDR3, the DNA is TGTGCCAGCAGCTTAACAGCTAGCGGGGGGTCTAGCACAGATACGCAGTATTTT. This gives the protein CASSLTASGGSSTDTQYF.

This sequence joins TRBV14 and TRBJ1-1; D unresolved. The CDR3 covers 13 residues. Germline CDR1 reads SGHDN; CDR2 reads FVKESK. V lost 4 bases and J 0 bases, leaving 6 bases between the germline ends. Here the CDR3 DNA reads TGTGCCAGCAGCCCCAGTATGAACACTGAAGCTTTCTTT. Translation: CASSPSMNTEAFF.

Within the sample, this clone is large. This chain uses TRBV11-2 with TRBJ2-5; no reliable D call. Trimming took 1 base from V and 5 from J, leaving 17 bases between them. This CDR3 region has 16 residues. In germline, CDR1 is SGHAT, CDR2 FQNNGV. The CDR3 sequence: CASSLGTTPLWETQYF. Here the CDR3 DNA reads TGTGCCAGCAGCTTAGGAACCACTCCCCTGTGGGAGACCCAGTACTTC. Based on the CDR3 plus reference TRBV11-2 and TRBJ2-5, the full variable domain is EAGVAQSPRYKIIEKRQSVAFWCNPISGHATLYWYQQILGQGPKLLIQFQNNGVVDDSQLPKDRFSAERLKGVDSTLKIQPAKLEDSAVYLCASSLGTTPLWETQYFGPGTRLLVL.

This rearrangement joins TRBV7-3 to TRBJ1-2; 8 positions match TRBD1. Germline V gene lookup returns CDR1 SGHTA and CDR2 FQGTGA. With 3 bases clipped from V and 4 bases from J, the junction kept 1 base outside the gene matches. The CDR3 covers 13 residues. Written as DNA, the CDR3 is TGTGCCAGCAGCTTGGACAGGGTCTATGGCTACACCTTC. Its translation: CASSLDRVYGYTF.

The genes are TRBV2 and TRBJ2-2, with D possibly being TRBD1 (5 bases). The CDR3 is made up of 13 amino acids. Germline V gives CDR1 SNHLY, CDR2 FYNNEI. V gave up 8 bases and J gave up 7 bases, with 14 bases separating them. CDR3 protein: CASRQGSNGELFF. CDR3 DNA: TGTGCCAGCCGGCAGGGCTCCAACGGGGAGCTGTTTTTT. Complete variable domain (other parts from reference TRBV2 and TRBJ2-2): EPEVTQTPSHQVTQMGQEVILRCVPISNHLYFYWYRQILGQKVEFLVSFYNNEISEKSEIFDDQFSVERPDGSNFTLKIRSTKLEDSAMYFCASRQGSNGELFFGEGSRLTVL.

V is TRBV19 and J is TRBJ2-1; TRBD2 matches 12 bases. CDR3 length: 16 residues. The J segment lost 10 bases and the V segment lost 5 bases, leaving 12 bases of the junction unmatched. The germline gives CDR1 LNHDA, CDR2 SQIVND (reference sequence). For the CDR3, the DNA is TGTGCCAGTAGTCAGGTTGCGACTAGCGGGAGTCGGGAGCAGTTCTTC. It yields the protein CASSQVATSGSREQFF. The entire variable domain, with the rest obtained from reference TRBV19 and TRBJ2-1, is as follows: DGGITQSPKYLFRKEGQNVTLSCEQNLNHDAMYWYRQDPGQGLRLIYYSQIVNDFQKGDIAEGYSVSREKKESFPLTVTSAQKNPTAFYLCASSQVATSGSREQFFGPGTRLTVL.

V and J are TRBV6-5 and TRBJ2-1; 7 positions agree with TRBD2. Trimming removed 5 bases from V and 8 bases from J; junction bases left unmatched: 9. Germline CDR1 is MNHEY and CDR2 is SVGAGI. The CDR3 is 14 amino acids. This CDR3 reads CASSHRTSRDEQFF. In DNA form, the CDR3 reads TGTGCCAGCAGTCACAGGACTAGTCGCGATGAGCAGTTCTTC.

J is TRBJ1-1 and V is TRBV3-1 (or the pseudogene TRBV3-2), with TRBD1 matching over 9 bases. Germline V gene data show CDR1 as LGHDT and CDR2 as YNNKEL (reference sequence). Trimming took 3 bases from V and 6 from J; bases not matched to a gene: 5. The CDR3 has 14 amino acids. This CDR3 reads CASSHIQGAAEAFF. Here the CDR3 DNA reads TGTGCCAGCAGCCACATACAGGGGGCCGCTGAAGCTTTCTTT.

The table lists this clone with a few counts. This chain joins TRBV30 and TRBJ2-7; TRBD2 matches at 7 bases. The CDR3 is 13 amino acids. The V gene's germline CDR1 is GTSNPN and CDR2 SVGIG (reference sequence). J lost 5 bases, V lost 4 bases, and 8 bases had no gene match. CDR3 DNA: TGTGCCTGGAATCGCGGGAGACAGAACGAGCAGTACTTC. This encodes CAWNRGRQNEQYF.

In this sample, this clone turned up a few times. This chain uses TRBV11-2 with TRBJ1-5, with no clear D. Germline CDR1 reads SGHAT; CDR2 reads FQNNGV. The CDR3 has 13 amino acids. The V end lost 0 bases, the J end lost 5 bases, and 5 bases lay between the germline ends. CDR3 bases: TGTGCCAGCAGCTTAGAAATCGATCAGCCCCAGCATTTT. Translating gives CASSLEIDQPQHF.

The chain employs TRBV5-1 and TRBJ1-1; 7 bases fit TRBD1. V lost 2 bases to trimming and J lost 3 bases; unmatched junction nucleotides: 7. The length of the CDR3 is 15 residues. Germline V gene lookup returns CDR1 SGHRS and CDR2 YFSETQ. The CDR3 DNA sequence: TGCGCCAGCAGCTTCCAGACAGGGCGGGACACTGAAGCTTTCTTT. Translated: CASSFQTGRDTEAFF.

This clone has more than one count but fewer than ten. The DNA for the CDR3 is TGTGCCAGTTTTATGTACACTGAAGCTTTCTTT. It is translated as CASFMYTEAFF. The V gene is TRBV7-9, the J gene TRBJ1-1; no clear D. This CDR3 spans 11 amino acids. Trimming took 9 bases from V and 3 from J, leaving 8 bases between them. Germline lookup yields CDR1 SEHNR and CDR2 FQNEAQ (reference sequence).

The genes are TRBV11-2 and TRBJ2-3; 10 nucleotides align to TRBD2. With 1 base clipped from V and 4 bases from J, the junction kept 14 bases outside the gene matches. The CDR3 contains 19 residues. Looked up from germline, CDR1 is SGHAT and CDR2 is FQNNGV. The CDR3 bases are TGTGCCAGCAGCTTAGGAGTAGGCGCTAGCGGGAGTGGGGCAGATACGCAGTATTTT. Its translation: CASSLGVGASGSGADTQYF. Drawing the rest from reference TRBV11-2 and TRBJ2-3, the complete variable domain is EAGVAQSPRYKIIEKRQSVAFWCNPISGHATLYWYQQILGQGPKLLIQFQNNGVVDDSQLPKDRFSAERLKGVDSTLKIQPAKLEDSAVYLCASSLGVGASGSGADTQYFGPGTRLTVL.

V gene TRBV19 combines with J gene TRBJ1-1, with D tentatively TRBD1 (5 bases). The V and J ends lost 2 bases and 5 bases respectively, with 15 bases between them. Germline V gives CDR1 LNHDA, CDR2 SQIVND (reference sequence). The CDR3 consists of 15 residues. In DNA, the CDR3 is TGTGCCAGTAGTATAAGGAGTCCAGGGAAGACTGAAGCTTTCTTT. It translates to CASSIRSPGKTEAFF.